Shown below are 25 T cell receptor beta chains from a single sample sequenced in a study of shared clonotypes between healthy human individuals. Here immunoSEQ multiplex PCR was the method, and the copy in TCRdb shows in-frame clones only, minus some. The sample holds 2 million to 3 million clones; 80% to 95% are singletons and the top ten take 0.36%. The sample was naive CD4+ T cells from PBMCs. Subset defined: CD45RA+ positively selected. These receptors were obtained from a man aged 18 to 35 in good health. Some clones in this sample may be carry-over from other donors' samples.

As regards this clone: The identical CDR3 is also encoded by other nucleotide sequences in the sample. This sequence joins TRBV19 and TRBJ1-1; TRBD1 is a possible D gene (6 bases). V was trimmed by 9 bases and J by 0 bases, leaving 11 bases between them. Per germline, CDR1 LNHDA and CDR2 SQIVND (reference sequence). The CDR3 has 13 amino acids. CDR3 sequence: CASRDRLNTEAFF. The CDR3 region has the DNA TGTGCCAGCCGCGACAGGTTGAACACTGAAGCTTTCTTT.

The chain carries TRBV27 and TRBJ2-7, with TRBD2 matching 8 bases. The J segment lost 2 bases and the V segment lost 3 bases, leaving 6 bases of the junction unmatched. Germline CDR1 MNHEY, CDR2 SMNVEV (reference sequence). The CDR3 has 15 residues. The CDR3: CASSFSAGEPYEQYF. CDR3 nucleotide sequence: TGTGCCAGCAGTTTCTCAGCGGGGGAACCCTACGAGCAGTACTTC.

The chain links TRBV21-1 to TRBJ2-5; the table's TRBD1 call for D was not verified on the DNA. TRBV21-1 is tagged as a pseudogene. This CDR3 has 14 amino acids. This CDR3 reads CASSNHRRGETQYF. As DNA, the CDR3 is TGTGCCAGCAGCAACCACAGGAGAGGAGAGACCCAGTACTTC.

The V gene is TRBV28, the J gene TRBJ2-1; 9 bases agree with TRBD2. Trimming took 4 bases from V and 14 from J; bases not matched to a gene: 9. This CDR3 has 13 amino acids. In germline, CDR1 is MDHEN, CDR2 SYDVKM. Here the CDR3 DNA reads TGTGCCAGCAGTTCCGGGACTAGCCTACGCGAGTTCTTC. Its protein is CASSSGTSLREFF. Filled out from reference TRBV28 and TRBJ2-1, the complete variable domain reads DVKVTQSSRYLVKRTGEKVFLECVQDMDHENMFWYRQDPGLGLRLIYFSYDVKMKEKGDIPEGYSVSREKKERFSLILESASTNQTSMYLCASSSGTSLREFFGPGTRLTVL.

This chain connects TRBV6-1 to TRBJ2-7; unclear D gene. Germline V gene lookup returns CDR1 MNHNS and CDR2 SASEGT. V was shortened by 4 bases and J by 0 bases, with 10 bases between the two germline ends. CDR3 length: 14 residues. The CDR3 here is CASSGAPLSYEQYF. CDR3 sequence (DNA): TGTGCCAGCAGTGGGGCACCTCTCTCCTACGAGCAGTACTTC.

The V gene is TRBV28, the J gene TRBJ1-2, with 7 bases fitting TRBD1. Germline CDR1 reads MDHEN; CDR2 reads SYDVKM. Trimming at V came to 9 bases and at J to 4 bases, leaving 8 bases not matched to a gene. The length of the CDR3 is 13 residues. The DNA for the CDR3 is TGTGCCAGTTTAGGAAGGGGGCCCTATGGCTACACCTTC. Its protein product is CASLGRGPYGYTF.

J is TRBJ1-2 and V is TRBV2; D not certain. The germline V and J ends were trimmed by 8 bases and 5 bases, with 12 bases remaining between them. Germline-derived CDR1 and CDR2 are SNHLY and FYNNEI. The CDR3 spans 12 residues. The CDR3 region has the DNA TGTGCCAGCGGTATTGAGAGGTATGGCTACACCTTC. This codes for CASGIERYGYTF. Drawing the rest from reference TRBV2 and TRBJ1-2, the complete variable domain is EPEVTQTPSHQVTQMGQEVILRCVPISNHLYFYWYRQILGQKVEFLVSFYNNEISEKSEIFDDQFSVERPDGSNFTLKIRSTKLEDSAMYFCASGIERYGYTFGSGTRLTVV.

The V call is TRBV7-2, the J call TRBJ1-2; weak D call: TRBD1 (5 bases). The germline V and J ends were trimmed by 1 base and 5 bases, with 11 bases remaining between them. Looked up from germline, CDR1 is SGHTA and CDR2 is FQGNSA. The CDR3 is 14 residues long. The CDR3 DNA reads as TGTGCCAGCAGCTTAGGCTTAAGACAGTATGGCTACACCTTC. The encoded protein is CASSLGLRQYGYTF. The full variable domain, in which reference TRBV7-2 and TRBJ1-2 provide the parts outside the CDR3, is GAGVSQSPSNKVTEKGKDVELRCDPISGHTALYWYRQSLGQGLEFLIYFQGNSAPDKSGLPSDRFSAERTGGSVSTLTIQRTQQEDSAVYLCASSLGLRQYGYTFGSGTRLTVV.

The chain combines TRBV6-6 with TRBJ2-7, with 8 bases identical to TRBD1. The V and J ends lost 7 bases and 0 bases, in that order; junction bases with no gene match: 8. Germline values: CDR1 MNHNY, CDR2 SVGAGI (reference sequence). The length of the CDR3 is 15 residues. The CDR3 nucleotides are TGTGCCAGCACCTCTATAACAGGGGGCTCCTACGAGCAGTACTTC. Residues: CASTSITGGSYEQYF.

The chain recombines TRBV30 with TRBJ2-3; D call uncertain. V lost 0 bases and J lost 5, with 6 bases in between. The CDR3 loop spans 12 amino acids. Per the germline V gene, CDR1 is GTSNPN and CDR2 is SVGIG (reference sequence). CDR3 bases: TGTGCCTGGAGTGTGGCGCGAGATACGCAGTATTTT. Protein product: CAWSVARDTQYF.

The CDR3 sequence is CASSQDGILSYEQYF. For the CDR3, the DNA is TGTGCCAGCAGCCAAGACGGGATACTCTCCTACGAGCAGTACTTC. The J gene is TRBJ2-7, the V gene TRBV7-9; the D gene is possibly TRBD2 (5 bases). The germline V gene encodes CDR1 SEHNR and CDR2 FQNEAQ (reference sequence). This CDR3 comprises 15 residues. V was shortened by 5 bases and J by 0 bases, with 14 bases between the two germline ends.

V and J are TRBV4-3 and TRBJ1-2; TRBD1 is a possible D gene (6 bases). With 4 bases removed from V and 0 bases from J, the gap between germline ends came to 12 bases. The CDR3 consists of 15 residues. Germline V lookup: CDR1 LGHNA, CDR2 YSLEER. The CDR3 here is CASSRRGAPNYGYTF. In DNA form, the CDR3 reads TGCGCCAGCAGCCGCCGGGGGGCACCTAACTATGGCTACACCTTC.

This clone was observed once. This sequence joins TRBV14 and TRBJ2-1, with D possibly matching TRBD2 (6 bases). The germline V gene has CDR1 SGHDN and CDR2 FVKESK. V lost 0 bases to trimming and J lost 0 bases, with 12 bases between them. The CDR3 has 17 amino acids. The CDR3 loop is CASSQDTLAISYNEQFF. Written as DNA, the CDR3 is TGTGCCAGCAGCCAAGATACCCTAGCGATCTCCTACAATGAGCAGTTCTTC.

The gene calls are TRBV28 and TRBJ2-4, with D perhaps TRBD1 (7 bases). V lost 5 bases to trimming and J lost 9 bases, with 20 bases between them. Germline CDR1 and CDR2: MDHEN and SYDVKM. There are 15 residues in the CDR3. The CDR3 sequence: CASSLSQGGRGIQYF. Written as DNA, the CDR3 is TGTGCCAGCAGTCTCTCTCAGGGGGGAAGGGGCATTCAGTACTTC.

The chain carries TRBV7-2 and TRBJ2-3; TRBD2 agrees at 7 bases. This CDR3 is built from 18 residues. Germline assignment: CDR1 SGHTA and CDR2 FQGNSA. Trimming cost V 0 bases and J 3 bases; bases outside gene matches: 12. CDR3 in amino acids: CASSLARRTSRRTDTQYF. CDR3 bases: TGTGCCAGCAGCTTAGCCCGACGGACTAGTCGTAGGACAGATACGCAGTATTTT.

This clone has a handful of counts. The V and J genes are TRBV5-6 and TRBJ1-5; D remains ambiguous. Trimming shortened V by 0 bases and J by 2 bases, and 6 bases separated the two germline ends. The CDR3 contains 14 residues. CDR1 is SGHDT and CDR2 is YYEEEE in the germline V gene. For the CDR3, the DNA is TGTGCCAGCAGCTTGGGCCAGCGCAATCAGCCCCAGCATTTT. Translated, it gives CASSLGQRNQPQHF.

The rearrangement links TRBV7-3 to TRBJ1-1, with D possibly being TRBD1 (5 bases). This CDR3 has 13 residues. Deletions cut 4 bases from V and 1 base from J, with 7 bases between. CDR1 and CDR2 (germline): SGHTA, FQGTGA. CDR3 region: CASSSRENTEAFF. The CDR3, as DNA: TGTGCCAGCAGCTCCAGGGAGAACACTGAAGCTTTCTTT.

The chain combines TRBV9 with TRBJ2-2; no definite D call. This CDR3 is built from 14 residues. Germline CDR1 and CDR2: SGDLS and YYNGEE. V was clipped by 0 bases and J by 4 bases, with 7 bases between them. The CDR3 sequence: CASSVAASTGELFF. DNA of the CDR3: TGTGCCAGCAGCGTAGCCGCCAGCACCGGGGAGCTGTTTTTT.

Note on this clone: Other nucleotide sequences from this sample produce the same CDR3. The CDR3 region has the DNA TGTGCCAGCAGTTCTAGACTAGCGGGTGGCTACGAGCAGTACTTC. Translating it yields CASSSRLAGGYEQYF. V and J are TRBV6-5 and TRBJ2-7; 10 bases agree with TRBD2. V gave up 4 bases and J gave up 3 bases; unmatched junction bases: 6. This CDR3 has 15 residues. The V gene's germline CDR1 is MNHEY and CDR2 SVGAGI.

The chain is built from TRBV7-3 and TRBJ2-5; D is uncertain. Deletions cut 2 bases from V and 5 bases from J, with 9 bases between. Germline loops: CDR1 SGHTA, CDR2 FQGTGA. This CDR3 is 13 amino acids long. The CDR3 region has the DNA TGTGCCAGCAGCTTACGCCCTATGGAGACCCAGTACTTC. It is translated as CASSLRPMETQYF.

The rearrangement joins TRBV5-1 to TRBJ2-7, with D uncertain. CDR3 length: 14 residues. Germline CDR1 is SGHRS and CDR2 is YFSETQ. Deletions cut 0 bases from V and 6 bases from J, with 13 bases between. CDR3 nucleotides: TGCGCCAGCAGCTTGGTTTTGGCAGGAAGCGAGCAGTACTTC. As protein: CASSLVLAGSEQYF.

V and J are TRBV6-1 and TRBJ2-4; D perhaps matches TRBD2 (5 bases). V lost 7 bases, J lost 6 bases, and 19 bases lay in between. CDR1 MNHNS and CDR2 SASEGT come from the germline V gene. The CDR3 is made up of 15 amino acids. The CDR3 protein is CASKEVFLSGNIQYF. The CDR3 region has the DNA TGTGCCAGCAAGGAGGTCTTCCTAAGCGGAAACATTCAGTACTTC.

This clone was observed once. This CDR3 is CASSPTGTGGKNIQYF. The CDR3 nucleotides are TGCGCCAGCAGCCCGACAGGGACTGGCGGCAAAAACATTCAGTACTTC. The gene calls are TRBV5-1 and TRBJ2-4, with a weak D call TRBD1 (7 bases). This CDR3 is 16 amino acids long. The V gene lost 4 bases and the J gene lost 3 bases, with 17 bases spanning the gap. Germline V gene sequence: CDR1 SGHRS, CDR2 YFSETQ.

The chain carries TRBV5-1 and TRBJ2-5; 11 nucleotides match TRBD2. Germline loops: CDR1 SGHRS, CDR2 YFSETQ. This CDR3 has 15 amino acids. V lost 4 bases to trimming and J lost 1 base; unmatched junction nucleotides: 3. CDR3 loop: CASSTGTSGQETQYF. CDR3 in DNA: TGCGCCAGCAGCACCGGGACTAGCGGCCAAGAGACCCAGTACTTC.

The chain recombines TRBV30 with TRBJ2-3; 7 bases agree with TRBD2. This CDR3 region has 11 residues. Germline V gene lookup returns CDR1 GTSNPN and CDR2 SVGIG (reference sequence). Trimming cost V 5 bases and J 10 bases; bases outside gene matches: 6. The chain's CDR3 is CAWGGGGAQYF. For the CDR3, the DNA is TGTGCCTGGGGAGGCGGGGGTGCGCAGTATTTT.